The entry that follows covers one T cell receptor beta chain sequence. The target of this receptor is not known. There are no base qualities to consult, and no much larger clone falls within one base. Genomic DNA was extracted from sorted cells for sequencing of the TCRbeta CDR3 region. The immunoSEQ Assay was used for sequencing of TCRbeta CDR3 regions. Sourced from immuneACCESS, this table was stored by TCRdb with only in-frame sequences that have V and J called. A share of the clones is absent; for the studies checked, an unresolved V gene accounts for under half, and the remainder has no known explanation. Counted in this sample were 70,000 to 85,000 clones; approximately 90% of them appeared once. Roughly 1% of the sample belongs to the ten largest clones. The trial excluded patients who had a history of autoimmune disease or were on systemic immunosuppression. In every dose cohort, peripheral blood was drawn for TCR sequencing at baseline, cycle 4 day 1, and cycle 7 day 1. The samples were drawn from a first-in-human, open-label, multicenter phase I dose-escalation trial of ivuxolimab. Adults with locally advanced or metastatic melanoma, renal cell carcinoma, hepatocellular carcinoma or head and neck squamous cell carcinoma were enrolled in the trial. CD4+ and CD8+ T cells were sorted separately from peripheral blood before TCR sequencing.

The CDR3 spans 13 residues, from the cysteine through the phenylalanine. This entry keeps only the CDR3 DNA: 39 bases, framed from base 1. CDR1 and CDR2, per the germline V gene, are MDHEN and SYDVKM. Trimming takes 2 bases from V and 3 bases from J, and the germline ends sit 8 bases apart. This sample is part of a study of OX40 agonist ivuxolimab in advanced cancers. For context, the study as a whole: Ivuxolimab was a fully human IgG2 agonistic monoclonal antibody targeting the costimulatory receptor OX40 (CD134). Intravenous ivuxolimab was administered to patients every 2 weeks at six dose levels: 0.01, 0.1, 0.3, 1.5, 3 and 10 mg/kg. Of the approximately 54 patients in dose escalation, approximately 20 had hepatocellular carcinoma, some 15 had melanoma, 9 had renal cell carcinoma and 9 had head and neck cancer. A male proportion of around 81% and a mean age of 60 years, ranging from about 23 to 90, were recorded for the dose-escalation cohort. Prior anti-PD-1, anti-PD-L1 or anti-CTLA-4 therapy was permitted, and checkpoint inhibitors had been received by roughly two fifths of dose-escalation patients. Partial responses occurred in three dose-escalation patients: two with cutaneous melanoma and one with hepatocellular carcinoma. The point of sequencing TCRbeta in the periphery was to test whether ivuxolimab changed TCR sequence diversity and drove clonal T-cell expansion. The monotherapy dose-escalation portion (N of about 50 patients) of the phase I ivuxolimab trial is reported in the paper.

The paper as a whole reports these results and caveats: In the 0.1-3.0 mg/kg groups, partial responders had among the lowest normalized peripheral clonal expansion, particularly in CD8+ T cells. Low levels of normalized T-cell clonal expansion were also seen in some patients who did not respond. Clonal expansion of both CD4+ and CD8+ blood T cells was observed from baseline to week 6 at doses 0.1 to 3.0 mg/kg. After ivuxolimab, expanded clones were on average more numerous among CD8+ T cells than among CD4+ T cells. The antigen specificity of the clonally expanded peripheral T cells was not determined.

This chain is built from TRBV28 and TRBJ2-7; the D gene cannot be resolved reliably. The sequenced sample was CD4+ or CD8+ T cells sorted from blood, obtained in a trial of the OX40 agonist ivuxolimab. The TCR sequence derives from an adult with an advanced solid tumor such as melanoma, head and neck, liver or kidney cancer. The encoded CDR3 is CASSLDTNYEQYF. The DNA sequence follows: TGTGCCAGCAGTTTAGACACCAACTACGAGCAGTACTTC.